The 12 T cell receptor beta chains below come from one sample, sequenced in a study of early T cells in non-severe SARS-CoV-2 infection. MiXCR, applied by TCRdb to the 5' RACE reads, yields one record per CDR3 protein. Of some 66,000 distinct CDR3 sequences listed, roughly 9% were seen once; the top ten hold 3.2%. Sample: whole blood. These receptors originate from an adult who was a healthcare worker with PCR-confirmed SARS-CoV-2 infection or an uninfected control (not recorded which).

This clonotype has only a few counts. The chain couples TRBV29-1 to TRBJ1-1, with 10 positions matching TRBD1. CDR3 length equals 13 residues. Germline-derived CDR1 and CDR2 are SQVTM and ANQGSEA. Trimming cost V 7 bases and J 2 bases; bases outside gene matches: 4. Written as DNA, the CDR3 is TGCAGCGCAGCGACAGGGGGCAACACTGAAGCTTTCTTT. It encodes CSAATGGNTEAFF.

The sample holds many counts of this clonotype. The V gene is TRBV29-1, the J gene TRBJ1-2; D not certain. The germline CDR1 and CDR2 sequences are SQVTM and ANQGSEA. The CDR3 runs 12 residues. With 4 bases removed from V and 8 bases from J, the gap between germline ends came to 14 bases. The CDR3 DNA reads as TGCAGCGTTGCGATAGGGCAGGAAGGCTACACCTTC. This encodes CSVAIGQEGYTF.

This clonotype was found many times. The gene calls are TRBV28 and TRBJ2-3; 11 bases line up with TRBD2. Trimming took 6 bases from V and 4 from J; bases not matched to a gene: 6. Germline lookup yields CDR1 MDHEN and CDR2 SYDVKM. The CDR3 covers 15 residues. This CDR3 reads CASRSSGRAPDTQYF. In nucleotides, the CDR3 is TGTGCCAGCAGGAGTAGCGGGAGGGCACCAGATACGCAGTATTTT.

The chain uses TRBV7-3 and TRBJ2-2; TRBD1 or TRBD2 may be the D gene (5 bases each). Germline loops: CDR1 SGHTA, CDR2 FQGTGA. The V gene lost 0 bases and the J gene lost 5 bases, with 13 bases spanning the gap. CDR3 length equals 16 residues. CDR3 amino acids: CASSLTGTDGTGELFF. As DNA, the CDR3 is TGTGCCAGCAGCTTAACAGGGACGGATGGGACCGGGGAGCTGTTTTTT.

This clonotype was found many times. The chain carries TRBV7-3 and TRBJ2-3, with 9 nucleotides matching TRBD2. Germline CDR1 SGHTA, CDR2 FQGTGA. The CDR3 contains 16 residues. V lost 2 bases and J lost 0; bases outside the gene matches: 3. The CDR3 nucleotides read TGTGCCAGCAGCTTAGGGACTAGCCCTAGCACAGATACGCAGTATTTT. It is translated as CASSLGTSPSTDTQYF. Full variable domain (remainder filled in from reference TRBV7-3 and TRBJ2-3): GAGVSQTPSNKVTEKGKYVELRCDPISGHTALYWYRQSLGQGPEFLIYFQGTGAADDSGLPNDRFFAVRPEGSVSTLKIQRTERGDSAVYLCASSLGTSPSTDTQYFGPGTRLTVL.

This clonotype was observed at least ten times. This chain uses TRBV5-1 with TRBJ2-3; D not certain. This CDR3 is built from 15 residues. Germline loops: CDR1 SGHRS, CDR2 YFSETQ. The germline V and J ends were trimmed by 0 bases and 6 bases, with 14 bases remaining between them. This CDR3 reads CASSLEVGSPDTQYF. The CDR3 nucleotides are TGCGCCAGCAGCTTGGAGGTCGGGTCTCCGGATACGCAGTATTTT.

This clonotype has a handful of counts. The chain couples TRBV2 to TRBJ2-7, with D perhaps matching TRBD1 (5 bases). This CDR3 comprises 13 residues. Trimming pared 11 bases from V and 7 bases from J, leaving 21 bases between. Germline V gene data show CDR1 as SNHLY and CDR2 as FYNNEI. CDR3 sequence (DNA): TGTGCCGGTGGGATGGGGCATGGGTCTGAGCAGTACTTC. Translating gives CAGGMGHGSEQYF. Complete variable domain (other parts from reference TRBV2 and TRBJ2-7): EPEVTQTPSHQVTQMGQEVILRCVPISNHLYFYWYRQILGQKVEFLVSFYNNEISEKSEIFDDQFSVERPDGSNFTLKIRSTKLEDSAMYFCAGGMGHGSEQYFGPGTRLTVT.

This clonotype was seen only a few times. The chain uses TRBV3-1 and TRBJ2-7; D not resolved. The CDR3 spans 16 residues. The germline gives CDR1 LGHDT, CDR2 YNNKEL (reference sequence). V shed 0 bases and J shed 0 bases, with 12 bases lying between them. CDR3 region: CASSQDTALSSYEQYF. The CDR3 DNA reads TGTGCCAGCAGCCAAGATACCGCTCTTAGCTCCTACGAGCAGTACTTC.

The CDR3 DNA sequence: TGTGCCAGCAGCTTAGACGGGACGAGTGAGACCCAGTACTTC. Translation gives CASSLDGTSETQYF. The gene calls are TRBV7-7 and TRBJ2-5; D possibly matches TRBD1 or TRBD2 (5 bases each). Trimming left V 1 base short and J 5 bases short, with 11 bases between. The CDR3 loop spans 14 amino acids. CDR1 is SSHAT, CDR2 FNYEAQ, per germline (reference sequence).

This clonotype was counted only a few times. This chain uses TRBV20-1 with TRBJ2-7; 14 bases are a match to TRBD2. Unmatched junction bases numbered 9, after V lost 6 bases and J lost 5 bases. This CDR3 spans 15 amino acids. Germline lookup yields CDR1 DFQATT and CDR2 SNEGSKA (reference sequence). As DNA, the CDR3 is TGCAGTGCGAACCATGGACTAGCGGGAGGAAACGAGCAGTACTTC. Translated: CSANHGLAGGNEQYF.

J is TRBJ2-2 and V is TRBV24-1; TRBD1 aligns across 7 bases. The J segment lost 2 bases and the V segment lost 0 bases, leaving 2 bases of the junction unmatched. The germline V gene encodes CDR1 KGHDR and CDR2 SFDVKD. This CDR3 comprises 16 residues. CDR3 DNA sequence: TGTGCCACCAGTGATTTGAACAGGGGAAACACCGGGGAGCTGTTTTTT. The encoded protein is CATSDLNRGNTGELFF.

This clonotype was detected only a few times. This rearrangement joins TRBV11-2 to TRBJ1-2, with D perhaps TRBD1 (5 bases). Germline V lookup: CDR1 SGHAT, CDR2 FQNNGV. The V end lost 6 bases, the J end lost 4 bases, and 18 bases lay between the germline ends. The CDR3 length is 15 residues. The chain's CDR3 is CASSSTSGAFYGYTF. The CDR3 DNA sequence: TGTGCCAGCAGTTCGACGTCTGGGGCATTCTATGGCTACACCTTC.